Listed here are 9 T cell receptor beta chains from one sample, sequenced in a study of regulatory T cells in long-lasting Graves disease (TCRdb year 2021). The library was obtained by multiplex PCR. The sequencer was an Illumina HiSeq 4000. CDR3 regions were amplified by Arm-PCR with iRepertoire HTBI primers to construct TCR beta libraries. TCRdb reprocessed the public reads (quality trimming at Q25 with fastp, clone calling with MiXCR) and kept in-frame beta chains. Every distinct CDR3 protein forms one entry, paired with its most common genes and DNA. Across this sample there are more than 300,000 distinct CDR3 sequences, with about 18% seen only once. Less than 35% of the sample goes to the ten largest clones. This specimen's time point label, interpreted: persistent/refractory GD, antithyroid drugs over 5 years with positive TRAb. For both TCR sequencing and RNA sequencing, RNA was extracted from PBMCs in TRIzol.

This sample comprised peripheral blood mononuclear cells (PBMCs), obtained when the disease was refractory, from a patient treated with antithyroid drugs. These receptors were collected from a female donor with Graves disease.

This clonotype has at least ten counts. The rearrangement links TRBV28 to TRBJ1-6; D possibly corresponds to TRBD1 (5 bases). Germline V gene sequence: CDR1 MDHEN, CDR2 SYDVKM. CDR3 length: 14 residues. V lost 1 base to trimming and J lost 10 bases, with 11 bases between them. The CDR3 loop is CASSLSGWDSPLHF. In DNA form, the CDR3 reads TGTGCCAGCAGTTTATCAGGGTGGGACTCACCCCTCCACTTT.

This clonotype was picked up a small number of times. The rearrangement uses TRBV6-5 and TRBJ1-1; D uncertain. The CDR3 is made up of 14 amino acids. Deletions cut 2 bases from V and 1 base from J, with 8 bases between. Per the germline V gene, CDR1 is MNHEY and CDR2 is SVGAGI. Written as DNA, the CDR3 is TGTGCCAGCAGTTACCGGGGAAAGAACACTGAAGCTTTCTTT. It yields the protein CASSYRGKNTEAFF.

With respect to this clonotype: A far larger clone is only one base removed, so a read error is likely. The V call is TRBV7-4, the J call TRBJ1-1, with 7 bases matching TRBD1. The germline CDR1 and CDR2 sequences are SGHVT and SQSDAQ. This CDR3 region has 13 residues. V shed 5 bases, J shed 6 bases, and the junction held 6 bases outside the gene matches. CDR3 nucleotides: TGTGCCAGCAGCGCAAATCAGGGGGCTGAAGCTTTCTTT. This translates into CASSANQGAEAFF.

This clonotype was found many times. The chain employs TRBV5-5 and TRBJ2-5; 11 nucleotides match TRBD2. Per germline, CDR1 SGHKS and CDR2 YYEKEE (reference sequence). The CDR3 sequence is 17 residues long. The trim removed 1 base at V and 5 bases at J, leaving 10 bases unmatched. CDR3 coding DNA: TGTGCCAGCAGCTTGTCTCTAGCGGGAGGAGGTATGGAGACCCAGTACTTC. Its translation: CASSLSLAGGGMETQYF.

The J gene is TRBJ2-5, the V gene TRBV7-6; no firm D call. The CDR3 runs 14 residues. V was shortened by 2 bases and J by 2 bases, with 9 bases between the two germline ends. Looked up from germline, CDR1 is SGHVS and CDR2 is FNYEAQ. This CDR3 reads CASSLLNYQETQYF. The CDR3, as DNA: TGTGCCAGCAGCTTATTGAATTATCAAGAGACCCAGTACTTC.

Many counts were recorded for this clonotype. This chain joins TRBV5-8 and TRBJ2-5; 10 positions agree with TRBD1. The CDR3 loop spans 15 amino acids. CDR1 SGHTS and CDR2 YDEGEE come from the germline V gene. V was pared by 3 bases and J by 5 bases, with 7 bases of the junction left unmatched. CDR3 coding DNA: TGTGCCAGCAGCTCGGGACAGGGGCGCTTGGAGACCCAGTACTTC. Protein sequence: CASSSGQGRLETQYF.

The chain is built from TRBV7-2 and TRBJ2-2, with TRBD2 identical over 12 bases. The germline V gene has CDR1 SGHTA and CDR2 FQGNSA. The CDR3 totals 16 residues. V lost 4 bases, J lost 7 bases, and 7 bases stayed unmatched. The CDR3 loop reads CASSWRTSGVDGELFF. The CDR3, as DNA: TGTGCCAGCAGCTGGAGGACTAGCGGGGTAGACGGGGAGCTGTTTTTT.

This clonotype was recorded many times. The chain links TRBV9 to TRBJ2-7, with a tentative D call TRBD2 (5 bases). V was clipped by 0 bases and J by 2 bases, with 6 bases between them. The CDR3 runs 13 residues. CDR1 is SGDLS, CDR2 YYNGEE, per germline. The chain's CDR3 is CASSVVGAYEQYF. DNA of the CDR3: TGTGCCAGCAGCGTAGTGGGAGCCTACGAGCAGTACTTC.

The chain employs TRBV7-9 and TRBJ2-7; 8 positions match TRBD2. The CDR3 has 16 amino acids. J lost 6 bases, V lost 4 bases, and 14 bases had no gene match. The germline CDR1 and CDR2 sequences are SEHNR and FQNEAQ (reference sequence). The CDR3 nucleotides are TGTGCCAGCAGCTCGGGGGGGAGGGACAAAGGGACCGAGCAGTACTTC. Translating gives CASSSGGRDKGTEQYF. The full variable domain, its missing parts supplied by reference TRBV7-9 and TRBJ2-7, is DTGVSQNPRHKITKRGQNVTFRCDPISEHNRLYWYRQTLGQGPEFLTYFQNEAQLEKSRLLSDRFSAERPKGSFSTLEIQRTEQGDSAMYLCASSSGGRDKGTEQYFGPGTRLTVT.